This T cell receptor (beta chain) was found in a study of T cell changes during pregnancy in multiple sclerosis. Deletions cut 5 bases from V and 8 bases from J, with 24 bases between. Germline V CDR1 and CDR2: SGHVS, FNYEAQ. The length of the CDR3 is 17 residues. Assay: immunoSEQ multiplex PCR; the TCRdb copy retains only in-frame clones and omits some. The sample has tens of thousands of clones, approximately 92% seen once. The chain has TRBV7-6 and TRBJ1-4; TRBD1 is a possible D gene (5 bases). Sequencing used peripheral blood, obtained after pregnancy. This TCR was recovered from a female donor in good health, enrolled as a control in a pregnancy study. Here the CDR3 DNA reads TGTGCCAGCAGCCCCTGGGGGGGAACGGTAGATTCAGAAAAACTGTTTTTT. It is translated as CASSPWGGTVDSEKLFF.